The rows below give T cell receptor beta chains drawn from one sample of a study of graft-versus-host responses after intestinal transplantation. Profiled with immunoSEQ multiplex PCR; TCRdb holds only in-frame clones, not every one. Of roughly 6,900 clones in the sample, about 24% were seen once. The specimen comprised alloreactive CD8+ T cells from a mixed lymphocyte reaction culture, sampled before transplantation. The receptor source for this set is a human patient who was an organ donor for intestinal transplantation. Both conserved end residues are trimmed from each CDR3. D genes are given only for firm matches.

TRBV7-3	TRBD1	ASSSSSQGAYGYT
TRBV11-2	TRBD2	ASSLLAGGPGSTY
TRBV7-2	TRBD2	ASSFASGGSNSYNEQF
TRBV27	TRBD2	ASSLSGGFTYEQY
TRBV19	-	ASSIGYQETQY
TRBV7-4	TRBD1	ASSRRDRTYEQY
TRBV4-1	-	ASSQVNGANSPLH
TRBV7-6	TRBD2	ASSLAWGLAGGSNEQY
TRBV16	TRBD2	ASSQMAGGIYNEQF
TRBV6-6	-	ASGLRLDTYEQY
TRBV7-9	-	ASSPGSYEQY
TRBV19	TRBD1	ASSIGVPTSGTETYEQY
TRBV6-5	TRBD2	ASSHTSGEYNEQF
TRBV9	TRBD2	ASSAGTSGSDEQF
TRBV6-9	TRBD1	ASSERDRGSYNEQF
TRBV4-1	-	ASSQVMANEQF
TRBV4-3	TRBD2	ASSQDSPSGNEQY
TRBV4-1	TRBD1	ASSQTGEDEQY
TRBV5-6	-	ASSQVSGVGYEQY
TRBV7-9	-	ASSLMSFLAF
TRBV7-6	-	ASSLGGGGYEQY
TRBV5-5	TRBD2	ASSGTSASSYEQY
TRBV27	-	ASSLFTVSTEAF
TRBV27	-	ASSRPGTLYSEQF
TRBV28	-	ASSSTAGGYYEQY
TRBV28	TRBD1	ASSPGQGVYEQY
TRBV19	TRBD2	ASSALGLALQETQY
TRBV6-1	TRBD1	ASSEWTGPGADTQY
TRBV5-6	TRBD1	ASSLRGPHGYT
TRBV19	TRBD2	ASSAGGGYEQY
TRBV5-1	-	ASSLYQETQY
TRBV13	TRBD2	ASSPAGTSGRNTQY